This T cell receptor (beta chain) was obtained from a study of human CD8 memory T cell subsets. UMI-labeled 5' RACE was the method by which TCR beta libraries were made. TCRdb reprocessed the 5' RACE reads, keeping one entry per CDR3 protein, no DNA. Here the sample table reports some 5,400 distinct CDR3 sequences. The germline CDR1 and CDR2 sequences are MNHEY and SMNVEV (reference sequence). CDR3 length: 16 amino acids. The TCR comes from a human donor in good health. The chain joins TRBV27 to TRBJ2-3; the TRBD2 assignment by TCRdb is unverifiable without DNA. The specimen sequenced was CD8+ effector memory T cells (TEM) sorted from PBMCs. The subset: effector memory CD8 T cells, CCR7- CD45RO+ CD95+. This CDR3 reads CASSWVSGLNTDTQYF.